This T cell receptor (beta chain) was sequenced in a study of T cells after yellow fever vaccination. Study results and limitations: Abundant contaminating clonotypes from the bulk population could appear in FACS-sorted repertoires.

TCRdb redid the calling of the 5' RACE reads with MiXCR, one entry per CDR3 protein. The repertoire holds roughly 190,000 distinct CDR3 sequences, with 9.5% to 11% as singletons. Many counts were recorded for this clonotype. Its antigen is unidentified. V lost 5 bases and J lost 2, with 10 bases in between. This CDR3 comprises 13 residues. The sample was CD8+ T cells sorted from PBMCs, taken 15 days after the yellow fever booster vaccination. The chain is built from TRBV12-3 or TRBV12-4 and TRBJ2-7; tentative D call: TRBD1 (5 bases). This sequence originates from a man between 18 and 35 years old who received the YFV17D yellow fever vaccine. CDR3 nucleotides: TGTGCCAGCAGTCGAACAGGAGCCTACGAGCAGTACTTC. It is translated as CASSRTGAYEQYF.